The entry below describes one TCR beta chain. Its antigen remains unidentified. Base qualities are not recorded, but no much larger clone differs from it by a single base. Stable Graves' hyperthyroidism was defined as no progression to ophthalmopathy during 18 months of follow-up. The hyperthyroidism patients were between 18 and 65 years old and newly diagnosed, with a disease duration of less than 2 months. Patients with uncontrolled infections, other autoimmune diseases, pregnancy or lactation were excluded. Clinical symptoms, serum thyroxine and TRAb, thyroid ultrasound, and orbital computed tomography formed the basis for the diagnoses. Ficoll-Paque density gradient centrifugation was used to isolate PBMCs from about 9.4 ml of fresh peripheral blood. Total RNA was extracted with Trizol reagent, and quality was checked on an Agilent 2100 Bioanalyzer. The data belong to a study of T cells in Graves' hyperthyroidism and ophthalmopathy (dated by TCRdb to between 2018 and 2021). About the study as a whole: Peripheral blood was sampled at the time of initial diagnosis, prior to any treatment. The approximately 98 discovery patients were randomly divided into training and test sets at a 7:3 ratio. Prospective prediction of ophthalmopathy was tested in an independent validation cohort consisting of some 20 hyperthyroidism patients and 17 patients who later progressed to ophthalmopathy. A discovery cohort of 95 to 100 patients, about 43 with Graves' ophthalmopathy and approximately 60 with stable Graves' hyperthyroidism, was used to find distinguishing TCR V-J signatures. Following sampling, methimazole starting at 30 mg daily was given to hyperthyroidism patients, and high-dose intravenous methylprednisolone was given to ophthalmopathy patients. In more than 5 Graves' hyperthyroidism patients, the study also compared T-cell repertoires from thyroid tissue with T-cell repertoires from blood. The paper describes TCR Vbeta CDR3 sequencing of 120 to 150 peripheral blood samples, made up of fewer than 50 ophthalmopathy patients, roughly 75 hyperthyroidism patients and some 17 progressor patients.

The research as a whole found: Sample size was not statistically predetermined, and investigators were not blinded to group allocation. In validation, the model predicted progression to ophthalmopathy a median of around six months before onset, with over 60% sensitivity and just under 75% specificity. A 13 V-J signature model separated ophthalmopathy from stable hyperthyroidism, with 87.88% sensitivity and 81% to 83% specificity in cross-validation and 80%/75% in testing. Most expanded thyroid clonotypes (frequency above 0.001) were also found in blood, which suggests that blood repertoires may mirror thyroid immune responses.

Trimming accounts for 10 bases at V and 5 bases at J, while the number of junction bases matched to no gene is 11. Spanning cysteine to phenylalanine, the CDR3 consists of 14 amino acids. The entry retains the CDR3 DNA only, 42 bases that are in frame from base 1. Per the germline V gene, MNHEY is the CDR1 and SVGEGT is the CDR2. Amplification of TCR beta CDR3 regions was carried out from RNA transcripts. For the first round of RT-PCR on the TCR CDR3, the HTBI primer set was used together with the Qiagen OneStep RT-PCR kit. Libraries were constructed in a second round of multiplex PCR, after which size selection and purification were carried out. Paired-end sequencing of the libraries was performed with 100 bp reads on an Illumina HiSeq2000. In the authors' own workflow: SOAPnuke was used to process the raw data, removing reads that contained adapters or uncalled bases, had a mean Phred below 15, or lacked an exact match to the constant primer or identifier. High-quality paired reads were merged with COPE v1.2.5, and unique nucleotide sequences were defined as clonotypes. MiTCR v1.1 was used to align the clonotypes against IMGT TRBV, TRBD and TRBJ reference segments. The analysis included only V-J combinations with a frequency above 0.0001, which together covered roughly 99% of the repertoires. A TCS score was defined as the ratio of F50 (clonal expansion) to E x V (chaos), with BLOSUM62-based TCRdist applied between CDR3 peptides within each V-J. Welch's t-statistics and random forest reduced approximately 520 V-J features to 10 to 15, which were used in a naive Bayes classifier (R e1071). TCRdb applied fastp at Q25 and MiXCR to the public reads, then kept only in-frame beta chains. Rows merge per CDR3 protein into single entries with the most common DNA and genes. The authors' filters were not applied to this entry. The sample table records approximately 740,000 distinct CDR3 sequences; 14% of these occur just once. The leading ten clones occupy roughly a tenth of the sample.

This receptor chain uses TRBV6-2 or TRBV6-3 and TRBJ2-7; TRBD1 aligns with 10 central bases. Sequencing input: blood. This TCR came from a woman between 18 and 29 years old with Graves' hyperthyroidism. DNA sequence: TGTGCCATCCGACCGGGACAGGGGTCCCACGAGCAGTACTTC. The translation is CAIRPGQGSHEQYF.